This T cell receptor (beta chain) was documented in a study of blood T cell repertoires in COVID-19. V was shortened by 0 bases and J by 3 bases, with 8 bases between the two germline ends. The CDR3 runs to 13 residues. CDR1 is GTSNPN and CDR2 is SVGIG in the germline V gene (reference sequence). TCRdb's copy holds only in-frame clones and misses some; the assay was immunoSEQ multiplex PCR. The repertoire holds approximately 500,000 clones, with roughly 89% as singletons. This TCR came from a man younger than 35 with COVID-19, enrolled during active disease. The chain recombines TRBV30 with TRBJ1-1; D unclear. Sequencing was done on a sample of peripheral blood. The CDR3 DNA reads TGTGCCTGGAGTGTGACGGGGTACACTGAAGCTTTCTTT. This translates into CAWSVTGYTEAFF.